This T cell receptor (beta chain) was retrieved from a study of blood T cell repertoires in COVID-19. Across the whole study: Samples representing acute and convalescent COVID-19 were sourced from the United States, Italy and Spain. Sources were T cells, B-cell-depleted T cells, or PBMCs; the material itself was cDNA or gDNA.

This clone was detected once. Authors' data handling: Estimation of nucleated cell counts was performed using reference gene primer amplification. Some clones are missing from TCRdb's copy, which holds only in-frame ones; the method was immunoSEQ multiplex PCR. V and J calls and clone size follow that table, whereas D and trimming were derived from the DNA. Of some 96,000 clones listed, about 86% are singletons. The CDR3 consists of 12 residues. Germline CDR1 is SGDLS and CDR2 is YYNGEE. Trimming removed 2 bases from V and 4 bases from J, with 6 bases in between. Sequences were obtained from peripheral blood. This chain joins TRBV9 and TRBJ1-1; unclear D gene. The source is a man aged 80 or over with acute or convalescent COVID-19. In nucleotides, the CDR3 is TGTGCCAGCAGCGTGGGAGGCACTGAAGCTTTCTTT. The encoded protein is CASSVGGTEAFF.